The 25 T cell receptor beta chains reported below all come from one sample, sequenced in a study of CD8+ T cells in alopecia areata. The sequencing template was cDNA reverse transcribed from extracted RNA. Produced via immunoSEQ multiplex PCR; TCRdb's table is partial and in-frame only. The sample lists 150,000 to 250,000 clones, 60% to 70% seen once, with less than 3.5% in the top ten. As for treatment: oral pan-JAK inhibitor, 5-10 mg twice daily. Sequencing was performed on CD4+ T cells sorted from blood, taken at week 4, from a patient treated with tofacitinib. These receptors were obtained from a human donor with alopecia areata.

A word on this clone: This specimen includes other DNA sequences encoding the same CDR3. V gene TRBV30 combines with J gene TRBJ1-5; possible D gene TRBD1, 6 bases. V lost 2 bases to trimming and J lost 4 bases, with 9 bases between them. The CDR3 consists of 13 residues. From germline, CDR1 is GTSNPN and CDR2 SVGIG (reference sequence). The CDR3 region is CAWSPDRNQPQHF. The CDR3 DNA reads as TGTGCCTGGAGTCCGGACAGAAATCAGCCCCAGCATTTT.

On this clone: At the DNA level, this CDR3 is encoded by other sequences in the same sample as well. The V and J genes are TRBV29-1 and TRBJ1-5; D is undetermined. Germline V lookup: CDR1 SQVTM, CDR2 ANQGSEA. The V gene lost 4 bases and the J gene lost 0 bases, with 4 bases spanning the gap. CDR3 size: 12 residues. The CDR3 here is CSVGDSNQPQHF. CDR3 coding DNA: TGCAGCGTTGGGGATAGCAATCAGCCCCAGCATTTT.

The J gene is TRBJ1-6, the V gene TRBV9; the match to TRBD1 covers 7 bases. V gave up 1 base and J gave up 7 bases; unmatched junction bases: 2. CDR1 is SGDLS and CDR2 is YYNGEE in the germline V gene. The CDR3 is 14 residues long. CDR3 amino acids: CASSVRTGNSPLHF. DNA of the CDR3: TGTGCCAGCAGCGTACGGACAGGCAATTCACCCCTCCACTTT.

The CDR3 reads CASGLAGVTPTDTQYF. In DNA, the CDR3 is TGTGCCAGCGGACTAGCGGGAGTCACTCCCACAGATACGCAGTATTTT. The genes are TRBV2 and TRBJ2-3; 13 nucleotides align to TRBD2. CDR1 and CDR2 (germline): SNHLY, FYNNEI. The CDR3 contains 16 residues. With V trimmed by 8 bases and J by 2 bases, 7 bases remained unmatched.

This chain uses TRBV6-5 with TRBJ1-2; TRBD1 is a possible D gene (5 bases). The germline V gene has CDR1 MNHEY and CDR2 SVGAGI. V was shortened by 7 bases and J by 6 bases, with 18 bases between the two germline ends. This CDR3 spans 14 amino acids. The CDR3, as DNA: TGTGCCAGCACCCTATCTGGGGCATTCGATGGCTACACCTTC. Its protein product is CASTLSGAFDGYTF.

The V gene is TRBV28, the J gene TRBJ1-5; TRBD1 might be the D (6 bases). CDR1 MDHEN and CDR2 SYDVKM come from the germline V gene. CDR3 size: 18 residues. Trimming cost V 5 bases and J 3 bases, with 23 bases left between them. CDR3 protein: CASSRVTTGRGDNQPQHF. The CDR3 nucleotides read TGTGCCAGCAGTCGCGTTACAACAGGGAGGGGGGACAATCAGCCCCAGCATTTT.

DNA of the CDR3: TGCGCCAGCAGCTCGGGACAGCTCAACGAGCAGTACTTC. It codes for CASSSGQLNEQYF. This chain links TRBV5-1 with TRBJ2-7; 7 nucleotides match TRBD1. Germline CDR1 SGHRS, CDR2 YFSETQ. V shed 3 bases, J shed 5 bases, and the junction held 5 bases outside the gene matches. The CDR3 contains 13 residues.

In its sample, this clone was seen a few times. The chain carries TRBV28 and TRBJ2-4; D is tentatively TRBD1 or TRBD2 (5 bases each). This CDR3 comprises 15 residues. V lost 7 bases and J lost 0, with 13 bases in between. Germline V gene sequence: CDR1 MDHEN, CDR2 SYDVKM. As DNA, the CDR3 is TGTGCCAGCATGGGGGACGGCCTAGCCAAAAACATTCAGTACTTC. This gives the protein CASMGDGLAKNIQYF.

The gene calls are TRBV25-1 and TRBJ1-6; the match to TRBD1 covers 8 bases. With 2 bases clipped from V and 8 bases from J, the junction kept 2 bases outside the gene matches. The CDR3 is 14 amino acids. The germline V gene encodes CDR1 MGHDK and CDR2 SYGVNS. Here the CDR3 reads CASSERTGYSPLHF. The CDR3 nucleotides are TGTGCCAGCAGTGAACGGACAGGGTATTCACCCCTCCACTTT.

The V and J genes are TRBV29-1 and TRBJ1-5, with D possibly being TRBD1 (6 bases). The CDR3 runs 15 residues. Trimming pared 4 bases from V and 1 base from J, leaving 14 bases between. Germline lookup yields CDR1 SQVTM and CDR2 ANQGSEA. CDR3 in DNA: TGCAGCGTTGCATTCTCCGGGACAAGCAATCAGCCCCAGCATTTT. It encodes CSVAFSGTSNQPQHF.

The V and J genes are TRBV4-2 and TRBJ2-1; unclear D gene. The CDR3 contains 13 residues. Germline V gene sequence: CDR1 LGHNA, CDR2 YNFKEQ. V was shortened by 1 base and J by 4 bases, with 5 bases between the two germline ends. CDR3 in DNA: TGTGCCAGCAGCCAAGGGGGTTACAATGAGCAGTTCTTC. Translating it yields CASSQGGYNEQFF.

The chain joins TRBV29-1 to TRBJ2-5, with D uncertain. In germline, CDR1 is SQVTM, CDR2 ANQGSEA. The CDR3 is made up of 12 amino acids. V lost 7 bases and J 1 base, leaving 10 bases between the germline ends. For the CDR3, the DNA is TGCAGCGGTGGGGTAAGCCAAGAGACCCAGTACTTC. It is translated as CSGGVSQETQYF.

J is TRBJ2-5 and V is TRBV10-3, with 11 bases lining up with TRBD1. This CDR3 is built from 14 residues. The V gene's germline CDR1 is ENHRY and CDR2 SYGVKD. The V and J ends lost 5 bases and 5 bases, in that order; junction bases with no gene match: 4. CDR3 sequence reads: CAISTDRGLETQYF. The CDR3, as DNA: TGTGCCATCAGTACGGACAGGGGGCTGGAGACCCAGTACTTC.

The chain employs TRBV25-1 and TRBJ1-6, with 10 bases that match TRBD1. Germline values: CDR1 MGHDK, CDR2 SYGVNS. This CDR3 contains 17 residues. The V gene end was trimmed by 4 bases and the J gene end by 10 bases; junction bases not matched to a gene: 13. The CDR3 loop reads CASSVGRDRGWQSPLHF. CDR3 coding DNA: TGTGCCAGCAGTGTCGGCCGGGACAGGGGTTGGCAATCACCCCTCCACTTT. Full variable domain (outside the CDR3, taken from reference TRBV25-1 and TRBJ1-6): EADIYQTPRYLVIGTGKKITLECSQTMGHDKMYWYQQDPGMELHLIHYSYGVNSTEKGDLSSESTVSRIRTEHFPLTLESARPSHTSQYLCASSVGRDRGWQSPLHFGNGTRLTVT.

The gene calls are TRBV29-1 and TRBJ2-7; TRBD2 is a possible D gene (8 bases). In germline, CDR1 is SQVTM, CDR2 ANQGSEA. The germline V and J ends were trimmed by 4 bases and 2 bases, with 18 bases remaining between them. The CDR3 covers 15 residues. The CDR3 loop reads CSVGSGTAGAYEQYF. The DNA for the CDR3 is TGCAGCGTTGGATCCGGGACAGCGGGGGCCTACGAGCAGTACTTC.

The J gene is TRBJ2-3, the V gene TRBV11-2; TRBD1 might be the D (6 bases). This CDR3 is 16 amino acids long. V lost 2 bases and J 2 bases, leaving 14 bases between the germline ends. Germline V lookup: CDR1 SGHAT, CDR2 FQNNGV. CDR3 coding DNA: TGTGCCAGCAGCTTAACGGGGACATACCACACAGATACGCAGTATTTT. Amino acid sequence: CASSLTGTYHTDTQYF.

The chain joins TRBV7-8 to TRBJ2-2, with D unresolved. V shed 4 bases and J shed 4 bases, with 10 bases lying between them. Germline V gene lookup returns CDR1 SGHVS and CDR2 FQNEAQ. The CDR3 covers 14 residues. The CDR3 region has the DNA TGTGCCAGCAGCTCGCGGATTGGCACCGGGGAGCTGTTTTTT. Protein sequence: CASSSRIGTGELFF.

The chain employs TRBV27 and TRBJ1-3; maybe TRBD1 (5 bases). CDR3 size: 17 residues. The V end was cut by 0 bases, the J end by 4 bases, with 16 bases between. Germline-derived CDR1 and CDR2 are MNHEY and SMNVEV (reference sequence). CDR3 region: CASSLSPFGGAGNTIYF. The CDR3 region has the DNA TGTGCCAGCAGTTTATCCCCGTTCGGAGGGGCGGGAAACACCATATATTTT.

The CDR3 spells CASNNPPGGGRSTGELFF. The CDR3 DNA follows: TGTGCCAGCAACAATCCACCGGGAGGGGGGCGTAGCACCGGGGAGCTGTTTTTT. The V and J genes are TRBV9 and TRBJ2-2; 8 positions match TRBD2. V was clipped by 6 bases and J by 4 bases; unmatched bases: 17. The CDR3 totals 18 residues. In germline, CDR1 is SGDLS, CDR2 YYNGEE.

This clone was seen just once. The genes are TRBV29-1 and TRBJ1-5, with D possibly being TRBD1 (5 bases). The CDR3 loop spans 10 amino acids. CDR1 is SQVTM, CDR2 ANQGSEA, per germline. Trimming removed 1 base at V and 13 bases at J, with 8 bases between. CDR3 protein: CSVEGTRQHF. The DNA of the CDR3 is TGCAGCGTTGAAGGGACACGGCAGCATTTT.

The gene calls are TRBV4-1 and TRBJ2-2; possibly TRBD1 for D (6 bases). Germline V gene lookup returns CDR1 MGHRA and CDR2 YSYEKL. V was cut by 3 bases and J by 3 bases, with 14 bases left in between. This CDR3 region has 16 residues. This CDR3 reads CASSQGPQGYTGELFF. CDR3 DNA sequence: TGCGCCAGCAGCCAGGGGCCTCAGGGGTACACCGGGGAGCTGTTTTTT.

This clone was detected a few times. CDR3 sequence (DNA): TGCGCCAGCAGCCCGATTGGACAGGGGGCAAAGGAGCAGTACTTC. It translates to CASSPIGQGAKEQYF. The V and J genes are TRBV4-1 and TRBJ2-7, with 11 bases fitting TRBD1. CDR1 and CDR2 from the germline V gene are MGHRA and YSYEKL. CDR3 length equals 15 residues. J was trimmed by 7 bases and V by 4 bases; bases with no gene match: 9.

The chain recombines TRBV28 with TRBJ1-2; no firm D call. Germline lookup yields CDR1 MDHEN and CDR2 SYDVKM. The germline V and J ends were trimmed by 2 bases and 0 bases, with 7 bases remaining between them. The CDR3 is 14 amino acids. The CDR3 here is CASSLGQTNYGYTF. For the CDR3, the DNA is TGTGCCAGCAGTTTAGGGCAGACTAACTATGGCTACACCTTC.

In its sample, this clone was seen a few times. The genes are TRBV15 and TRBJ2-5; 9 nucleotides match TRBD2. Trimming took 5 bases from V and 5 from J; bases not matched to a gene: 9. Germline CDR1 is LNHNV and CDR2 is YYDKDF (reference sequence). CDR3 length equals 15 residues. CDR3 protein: CATSARSGGSETQYF. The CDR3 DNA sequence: TGTGCCACCAGCGCCCGGAGCGGGGGGTCGGAGACCCAGTACTTC.

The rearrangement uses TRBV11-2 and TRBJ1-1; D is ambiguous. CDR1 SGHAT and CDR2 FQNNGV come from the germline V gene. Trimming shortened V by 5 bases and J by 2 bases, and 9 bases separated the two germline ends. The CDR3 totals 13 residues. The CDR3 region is CASSQWVNTEAFF. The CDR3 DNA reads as TGTGCCAGCAGCCAGTGGGTAAACACTGAAGCTTTCTTT.